Described below is a single TCR beta chain sequence and its context. The CDR3 runs to 18 residues. V dropped 1 base and J dropped 1 base, with 17 bases sitting between them. CDR1 is LGHDT, CDR2 YNNKEL, per germline (reference sequence). This specimen comes from a study of blood T cell repertoires in COVID-19. Across the study: Italy, Spain and the United States were the sources of the convalescent and acute COVID-19 samples. The cDNA or gDNA used as material had been derived from T cells, B-cell-depleted T cells, or PBMCs.

In the study's own analysis: Amplified reference gene primers provided the basis for estimating nucleated cell counts. The method was immunoSEQ multiplex PCR; TCRdb's version includes in-frame clones alone and lacks a portion of them. That table gives V, J and clone size, and the DNA gave D and trimming. The sample lists 200,000 to 300,000 clones; around four fifths were seen once. This receptor was identified in a woman aged 60-75 years with active or convalescent COVID-19. The source material was peripheral blood. The chain is built from TRBV3-1 (or the pseudogene TRBV3-2) and TRBJ2-1; D perhaps matches TRBD2 (6 bases). The CDR3 DNA sequence: TGTGCCAGCAGCCAAGTTCCGCCCGGGACTGATTCCTACAATGAGCAGTTCTTC. The encoded protein is CASSQVPPGTDSYNEQFF.